Listed below are T cell receptor beta chains from one sample, sequenced in a study of T cell responses to AZD1222 COVID-19 vaccine. TCRdb's copy holds only in-frame clones and misses some; the assay was immunoSEQ multiplex PCR. The data hold approximately 110,000 clones, with around 90% observed a single time. Here the sequenced sample was peripheral blood, taken on day 0 of MenACWY control vaccination. All receptors derive from an adult in good health. Each CDR3 is given with its conserved first and last residue. D genes are given only for firm matches. Clone size, where shown, is once, few, many, or a class for clones that have expanded.

clone_size	v_call	d_call	j_call	cdr3_aa	cdr3_nt
.	TRBV5-1	.	TRBJ1-4	CASSLTGPGEKLFF	TGCGCCAGCAGCTTGACAGGGCCGGGAGAAAAACTGTTTTTT
.	TRBV2	TRBD1	TRBJ1-6	CARGQSGVSYNSPLHF	TGTGCCAGGGGACAGTCGGGTGTCTCCTATAATTCACCCCTCCACTTT
.	TRBV28	TRBD1	TRBJ1-2	CASTQGGYGYTF	TGTGCCAGCACCCAGGGGGGCTATGGCTACACCTTC
.	TRBV6-5	.	TRBJ1-5	CASSPGGNQPQHF	TGTGCCAGCAGTCCAGGGGGCAATCAGCCCCAGCATTTT
few	TRBV5-1	TRBD2	TRBJ2-7	CASSPGTSGFDEQYF	TGCGCCAGCAGCCCCGGGACTAGTGGATTCGACGAGCAGTACTTC
.	TRBV29-1	TRBD1	TRBJ2-5	CSALQGQETQYF	TGCAGCGCCCTACAGGGGCAAGAGACCCAGTACTTC
once	TRBV2	TRBD2	TRBJ2-7	CASSEIERGDSYEQYF	TGTGCCAGCAGTGAAATTGAGCGGGGGGACAGCTACGAGCAGTACTTC
once	TRBV27	.	TRBJ1-4	CASSWAGEGEKLFF	TGTGCCAGCAGTTGGGCAGGGGAAGGTGAAAAACTGTTTTTT
.	TRBV5-1	.	TRBJ1-1	CASSLPEGRGNTEAFF	TGCGCCAGCAGCCTTCCTGAGGGCAGGGGGAACACTGAAGCTTTCTTT
.	TRBV9	.	TRBJ1-3	CASSVGGLGNTIYF	TGTGCCAGCAGCGTAGGGGGACTTGGAAACACCATATATTTT
.	TRBV3-1/TRBV3-2	TRBD1	TRBJ2-7	CASSQERGGPNRSYEQYF	TGTGCCAGCAGCCAAGAGAGAGGGGGCCCCAATAGATCCTACGAGCAGTACTTC
.	TRBV7-2	.	TRBJ1-5	CASSLSPQYRGNQPQHF	TGTGCCAGCAGCTTAAGCCCTCAATACAGGGGCAATCAGCCCCAGCATTTT
.	TRBV11-2	TRBD1	TRBJ1-1	CASSPIRDSREAFF	TGTGCCAGCAGCCCTATCCGGGACAGCCGAGAAGCTTTCTTT
.	TRBV19	.	TRBJ1-5	CASSTFRRDTQNQPQHF	TGTGCCAGTAGTACTTTTCGCCGGGACACCCAGAATCAGCCCCAGCATTTT
.	TRBV28	.	TRBJ2-2	CASLNLATGELFF	TGTGCCAGCTTGAACCTGGCCACCGGGGAGCTGTTTTTT
.	TRBV7-9	.	TRBJ1-2	CASSLGSGPLNYGYTF	TGTGCCAGCAGCTTAGGGTCGGGACCGCTTAACTATGGCTACACCTTC
.	TRBV4-1	.	TRBJ1-2	CASSHPGQGYTF	TGCGCCAGCAGCCATCCAGGGCAAGGCTACACCTTC
.	TRBV29-1	TRBD1	TRBJ1-2	CSVELGRGTYGYTF	TGCAGCGTTGAGCTCGGCAGGGGGACCTATGGCTACACCTTC
.	TRBV6-6	TRBD1	TRBJ2-7	CASSSGRGYEQYF	TGTGCCAGCAGTTCCGGCAGGGGGTACGAGCAGTACTTC
.	TRBV19	TRBD2	TRBJ2-3	CASSIGRTSGRETDTQYF	TGTGCCAGTAGTATAGGAAGGACTAGCGGGAGGGAGACAGATACGCAGTATTTT
.	TRBV29-1	.	TRBJ2-1	CSVVGRPEQFF	TGCAGCGTTGTCGGGAGACCTGAGCAGTTCTTC
.	TRBV4-3	.	TRBJ1-2	CASSPDTGWGGYTF	TGCGCCAGCAGCCCCGATACGGGATGGGGGGGCTACACCTTC
.	TRBV6-2/TRBV6-3	.	TRBJ2-7	CASSLPRASSNEQYF	TGTGCCAGCAGTTTACCACGGGCCAGCTCTAACGAGCAGTACTTC
.	TRBV7-9	.	TRBJ1-1	CASSPQREAFF	TGTGCCAGCAGCCCCCAGCGTGAAGCTTTCTTT
.	TRBV3-1/TRBV3-2	TRBD2	TRBJ2-7	CASSHGSSGMSYEQYF	TGTGCCAGCAGCCACGGCTCTAGCGGGATGTCCTACGAGCAGTACTTC
.	TRBV10-3	TRBD1	TRBJ1-4	CAISDATGVREEKLFF	TGTGCCATCAGTGATGCGACAGGGGTGAGGGAGGAAAAACTGTTTTTT
.	TRBV28	TRBD1	TRBJ2-7	CASSSTGTGGSEQYF	TGTGCCAGCAGTTCTACCGGGACAGGGGGAAGCGAGCAGTACTTC
.	TRBV2	.	TRBJ1-5	CASSAGEGGNQPQHF	TGTGCCAGCAGCGCCGGGGAAGGGGGCAATCAGCCCCAGCATTTT
.	TRBV27	.	TRBJ1-2	CASRQEDYGYTF	TGTGCCAGCCGTCAGGAGGACTATGGCTACACCTTC
.	TRBV27	TRBD1	TRBJ2-1	CASSSRDRGNSEQFF	TGTGCCAGCAGCAGTAGGGACAGGGGGAACAGTGAGCAGTTCTTC
.	TRBV4-2	TRBD1	TRBJ1-2	CASSPRQGANYGYTF	TGTGCCAGCAGCCCCCGACAGGGAGCTAACTATGGCTACACCTTC
.	TRBV2	TRBD1	TRBJ1-1	CASGNRGGTEAFF	TGTGCCAGCGGCAACAGGGGAGGCACTGAAGCTTTCTTT
.	TRBV29-1	.	TRBJ1-2	CSAEGGGLNYGYTF	TGCAGCGCCGAGGGCGGGGGGCTGAACTATGGCTACACCTTC
.	TRBV5-4	TRBD2	TRBJ2-7	CASSSEPGTSGRSYEQYF	TGTGCCAGCAGCTCGGAACCCGGGACTAGCGGCCGCTCCTACGAGCAGTACTTC
.	TRBV3-1/TRBV3-2	.	TRBJ2-4	CASSQGAGPKNIQYF	TGTGCCAGCAGCCAAGGGGCGGGCCCCAAAAACATTCAGTACTTC
once	TRBV5-1	.	TRBJ1-4	CASSTAYGGNEKLFF	TGCGCCAGCAGCACGGCCTATGGGGGTAATGAAAAACTGTTTTTT
.	TRBV4-1	TRBD2	TRBJ2-3	CASSQVASGGDTQYF	TGCGCCAGCAGCCAAGTGGCTAGCGGGGGGGACACGCAGTATTTT
.	TRBV28	.	TRBJ1-1	CASRWEAEAFF	TGTGCCAGCAGATGGGAGGCTGAAGCTTTCTTT
.	TRBV27	.	TRBJ2-7	CASSLEGTGAGYEQYF	TGTGCCAGCAGTTTAGAGGGAACGGGGGCAGGCTACGAGCAGTACTTC
.	TRBV7-8	.	TRBJ1-1	CASNDLTKTEAFF	TGTGCCAGCAACGACTTGACGAAGACTGAAGCTTTCTTT
.	TRBV7-2	TRBD2	TRBJ2-7	CASSAAGVSGEQYF	TGTGCCAGCAGCGCAGCGGGAGTATCGGGGGAGCAGTACTTC
.	TRBV7-9	TRBD1	TRBJ1-1	CASSFGTANTEAFF	TGTGCCAGCAGCTTCGGGACAGCGAACACTGAAGCTTTCTTT
few	TRBV19	.	TRBJ2-5	CASSPQRGPGGETQYF	TGTGCCAGTAGTCCCCAAAGGGGTCCTGGGGGAGAGACCCAGTACTTC
.	TRBV7-9	.	TRBJ2-3	CASRAGPSDTQYF	TGTGCCAGCAGGGCGGGACCCTCAGATACGCAGTATTTT
.	TRBV7-3	.	TRBJ1-1	CASSLGRRNTEAFF	TGTGCCAGCAGCTTAGGGAGACGGAACACTGAAGCTTTCTTT
.	TRBV12-3/TRBV12-4	.	TRBJ1-5	CASGGSNQPQHF	TGTGCCAGCGGCGGGTCGAATCAGCCCCAGCATTTT
.	TRBV5-6	.	TRBJ1-1	CASSHSMNTEAFF	TGTGCCAGCAGCCATTCAATGAACACTGAAGCTTTCTTT
.	TRBV4-3	TRBD1	TRBJ1-2	CASSRGQGNYGYTF	TGCGCCAGCAGCCGGGGACAGGGCAACTATGGCTACACCTTC
few	TRBV5-1	TRBD1	TRBJ1-3	CASSPVQRGPGNTIYF	TGCGCCAGCAGCCCCGTTCAAAGGGGGCCCGGAAACACCATATATTTT
.	TRBV7-8	.	TRBJ1-2	CASSLASDVYGYTF	TGTGCCAGCAGCTTAGCGAGTGACGTTTATGGCTACACCTTC
once	TRBV25-1	TRBD2	TRBJ2-1	CASSEFKVAGESEQFF	TGTGCCAGCAGTGAATTTAAGGTAGCGGGGGAAAGTGAGCAGTTCTTC
.	TRBV18	.	TRBJ2-7	CASSEGNLSEQYF	TGTGCCAGCTCAGAGGGGAATCTCAGCGAGCAGTACTTC
.	TRBV7-9	TRBD1	TRBJ1-2	CASSPQASGTAYGYTF	TGTGCCAGCAGCCCCCAGGCGTCAGGGACAGCCTATGGCTACACCTTC
.	TRBV6-5	.	TRBJ2-7	CASSQPGLMYEQYF	TGTGCCAGCAGTCAACCGGGCCTTATGTACGAGCAGTACTTC
.	TRBV19	.	TRBJ1-4	CASSIGTTGNEKLFF	TGTGCCAGTAGTATAGGGACTACGGGAAATGAAAAACTGTTTTTT
.	TRBV9	.	TRBJ2-1	CASSVGTSTDEQFF	TGTGCCAGCAGCGTCGGTACCAGCACGGATGAGCAGTTCTTC
.	TRBV2	.	TRBJ1-2	CASSQDGNYGYTF	TGTGCCAGCAGTCAGGACGGTAACTATGGCTACACCTTC
.	TRBV28	TRBD1	TRBJ2-7	CASTGAGGVYEQYF	TGTGCCAGCACTGGGGCAGGGGGCGTCTACGAGCAGTACTTC
.	TRBV5-6	TRBD2	TRBJ2-7	CASSGWTREYEQYF	TGTGCCAGCAGCGGGTGGACTAGAGAGTACGAGCAGTACTTC
.	TRBV4-1	TRBD2	TRBJ2-7	CASSLRLAADSYEQYF	TGCGCCAGCAGCCTACGACTAGCGGCGGACTCCTACGAGCAGTACTTC